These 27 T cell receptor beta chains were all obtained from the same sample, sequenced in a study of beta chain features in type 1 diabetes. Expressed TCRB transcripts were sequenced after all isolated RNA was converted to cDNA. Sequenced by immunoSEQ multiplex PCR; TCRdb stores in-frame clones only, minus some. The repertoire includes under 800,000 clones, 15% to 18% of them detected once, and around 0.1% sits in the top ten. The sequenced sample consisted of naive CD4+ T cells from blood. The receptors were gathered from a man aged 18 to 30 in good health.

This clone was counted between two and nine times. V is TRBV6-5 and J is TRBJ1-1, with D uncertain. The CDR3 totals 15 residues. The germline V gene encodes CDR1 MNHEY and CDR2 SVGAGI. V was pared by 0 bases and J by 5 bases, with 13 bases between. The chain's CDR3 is CASSYSRGRPTEAFF. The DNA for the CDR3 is TGTGCCAGCAGTTACTCGAGAGGCAGACCAACTGAAGCTTTCTTT.

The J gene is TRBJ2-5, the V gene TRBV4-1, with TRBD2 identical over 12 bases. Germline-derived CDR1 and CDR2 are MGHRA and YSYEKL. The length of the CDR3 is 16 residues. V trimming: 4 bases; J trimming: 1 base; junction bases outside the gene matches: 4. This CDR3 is CASSLRTSGVQETQYF. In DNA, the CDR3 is TGCGCCAGCAGCCTTAGGACTAGCGGGGTCCAAGAGACCCAGTACTTC.

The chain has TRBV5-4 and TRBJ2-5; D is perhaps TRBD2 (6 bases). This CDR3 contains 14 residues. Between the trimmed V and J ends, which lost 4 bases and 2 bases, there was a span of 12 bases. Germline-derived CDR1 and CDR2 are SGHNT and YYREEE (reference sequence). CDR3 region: CASSRGTVQETQYF. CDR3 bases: TGTGCCAGCAGCCGCGGGACTGTGCAAGAGACCCAGTACTTC. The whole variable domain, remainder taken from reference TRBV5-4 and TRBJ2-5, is ETGVTQSPTHLIKTRGQQVTLRCSSQSGHNTVSWYQQALGQGPQFIFQYYREEENGRGNFPPRFSGLQFPNYSSELNVNALELDDSALYLCASSRGTVQETQYFGPGTRLLVL.

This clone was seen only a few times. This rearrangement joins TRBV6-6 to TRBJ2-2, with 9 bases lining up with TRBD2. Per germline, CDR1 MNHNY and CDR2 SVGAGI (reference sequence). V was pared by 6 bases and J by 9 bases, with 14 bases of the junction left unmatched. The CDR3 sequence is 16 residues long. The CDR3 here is CASSNPAGGRSWELFF. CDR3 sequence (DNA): TGTGCCAGCAGCAACCCCGCGGGGGGGCGGTCTTGGGAGCTGTTTTTT.

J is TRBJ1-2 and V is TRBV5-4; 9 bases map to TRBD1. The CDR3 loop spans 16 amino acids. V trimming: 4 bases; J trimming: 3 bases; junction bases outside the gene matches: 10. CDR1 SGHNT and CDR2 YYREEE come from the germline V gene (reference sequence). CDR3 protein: CASSGTNRGLDYGYTF. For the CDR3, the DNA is TGTGCCAGCAGCGGTACGAACAGGGGGCTCGACTATGGCTACACCTTC.

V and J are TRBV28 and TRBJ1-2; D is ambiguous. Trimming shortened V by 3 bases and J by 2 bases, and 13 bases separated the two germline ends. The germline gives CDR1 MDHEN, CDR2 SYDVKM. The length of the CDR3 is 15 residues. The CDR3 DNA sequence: TGTGCCAGCAGTTTGTGGGGTGACAAGAACTATGGCTACACCTTC. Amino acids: CASSLWGDKNYGYTF.

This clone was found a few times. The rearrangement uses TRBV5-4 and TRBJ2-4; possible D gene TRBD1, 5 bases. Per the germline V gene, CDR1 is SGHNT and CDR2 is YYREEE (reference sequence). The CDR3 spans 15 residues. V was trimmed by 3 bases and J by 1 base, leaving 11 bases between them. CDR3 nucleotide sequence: TGTGCCAGCAGCTCCACCAGGGTTGCCAAAAACATTCAGTACTTC. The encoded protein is CASSSTRVAKNIQYF.

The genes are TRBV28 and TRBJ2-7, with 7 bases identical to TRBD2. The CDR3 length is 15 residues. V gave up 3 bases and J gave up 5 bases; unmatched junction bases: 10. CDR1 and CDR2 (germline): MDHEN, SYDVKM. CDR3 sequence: CASSFTKREMHEQYF. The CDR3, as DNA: TGTGCCAGCAGTTTTACCAAGCGGGAAATGCACGAGCAGTACTTC.

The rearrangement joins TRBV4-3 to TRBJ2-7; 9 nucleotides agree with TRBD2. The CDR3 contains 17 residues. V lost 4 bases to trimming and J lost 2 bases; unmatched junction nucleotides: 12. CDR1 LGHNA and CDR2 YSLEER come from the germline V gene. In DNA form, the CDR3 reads TGCGCCAGCAGCCCTCGTCTTAGCGGGGGAATGGCCTACGAGCAGTACTTC. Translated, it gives CASSPRLSGGMAYEQYF.

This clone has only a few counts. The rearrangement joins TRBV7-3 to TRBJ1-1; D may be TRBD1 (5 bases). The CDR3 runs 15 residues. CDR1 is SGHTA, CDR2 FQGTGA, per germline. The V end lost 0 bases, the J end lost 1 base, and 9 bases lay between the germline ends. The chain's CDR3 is CASSLTGGTNTEAFF. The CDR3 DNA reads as TGTGCCAGCAGCTTAACTGGAGGGACGAACACTGAAGCTTTCTTT.

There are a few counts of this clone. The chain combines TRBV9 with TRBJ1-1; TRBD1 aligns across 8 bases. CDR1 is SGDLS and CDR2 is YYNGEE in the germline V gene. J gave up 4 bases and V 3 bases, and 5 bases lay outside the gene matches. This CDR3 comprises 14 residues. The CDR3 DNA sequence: TGTGCCAGCAGCGATGGACAGGGTCCCACTGAAGCTTTCTTT. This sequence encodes CASSDGQGPTEAFF.

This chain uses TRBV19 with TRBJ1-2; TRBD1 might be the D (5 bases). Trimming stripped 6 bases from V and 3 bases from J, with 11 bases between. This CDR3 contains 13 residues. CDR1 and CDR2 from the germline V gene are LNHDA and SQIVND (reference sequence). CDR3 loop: CASSRQIDYGYTF. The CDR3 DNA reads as TGTGCCAGTAGCCGACAGATTGACTATGGCTACACCTTC.

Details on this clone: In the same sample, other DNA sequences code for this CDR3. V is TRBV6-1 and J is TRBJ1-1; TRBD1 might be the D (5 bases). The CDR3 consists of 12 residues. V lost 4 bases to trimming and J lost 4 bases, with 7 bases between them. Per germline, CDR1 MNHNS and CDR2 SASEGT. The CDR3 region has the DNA TGTGCCAGCAGTGCGGGGGGCACTGAAGCTTTCTTT. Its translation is CASSAGGTEAFF.

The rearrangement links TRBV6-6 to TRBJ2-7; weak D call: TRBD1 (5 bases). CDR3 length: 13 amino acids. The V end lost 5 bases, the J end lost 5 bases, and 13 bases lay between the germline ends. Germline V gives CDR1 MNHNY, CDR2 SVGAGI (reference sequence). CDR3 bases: TGTGCCAGCAGTCCCCCAGGGTGGCACGAGCAGTACTTC. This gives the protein CASSPPGWHEQYF.

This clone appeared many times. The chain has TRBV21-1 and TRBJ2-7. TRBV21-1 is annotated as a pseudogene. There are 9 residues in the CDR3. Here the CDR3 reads CASPYEQYF. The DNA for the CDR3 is TGTGCCAGCCCCTACGAGCAGTACTTC.

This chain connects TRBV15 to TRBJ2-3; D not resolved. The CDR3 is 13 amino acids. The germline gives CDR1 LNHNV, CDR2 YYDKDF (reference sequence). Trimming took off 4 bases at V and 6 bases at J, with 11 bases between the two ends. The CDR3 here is CATSTYAADTQYF. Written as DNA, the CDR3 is TGTGCCACCAGCACCTACGCGGCGGATACGCAGTATTTT.

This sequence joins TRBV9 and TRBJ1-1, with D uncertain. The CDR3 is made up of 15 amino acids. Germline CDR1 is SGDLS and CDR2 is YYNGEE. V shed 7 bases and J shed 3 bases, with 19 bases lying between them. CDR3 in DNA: TGTGCCAGCCAACCCAAAAGGCATTGGGACACTGAAGCTTTCTTT. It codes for CASQPKRHWDTEAFF.

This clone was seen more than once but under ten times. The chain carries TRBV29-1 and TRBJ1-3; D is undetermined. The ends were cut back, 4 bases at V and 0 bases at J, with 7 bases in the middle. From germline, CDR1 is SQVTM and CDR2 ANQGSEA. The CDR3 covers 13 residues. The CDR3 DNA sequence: TGCAGCGTTGGCAACAACTCTGGAAACACCATATATTTT. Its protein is CSVGNNSGNTIYF.

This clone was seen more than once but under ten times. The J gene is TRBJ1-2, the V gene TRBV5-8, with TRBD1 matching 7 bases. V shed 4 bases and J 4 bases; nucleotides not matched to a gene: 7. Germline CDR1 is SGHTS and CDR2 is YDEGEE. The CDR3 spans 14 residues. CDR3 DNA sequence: TGTGCCAGCAGCCCACGCGGACAGGCCTATGGCTACACCTTC. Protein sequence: CASSPRGQAYGYTF.

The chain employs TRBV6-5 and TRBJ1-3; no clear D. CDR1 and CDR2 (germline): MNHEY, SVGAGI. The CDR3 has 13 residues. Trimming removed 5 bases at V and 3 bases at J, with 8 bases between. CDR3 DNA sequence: TGTGCCAGCAGTCTCCGACTTGGAAACACCATATATTTT. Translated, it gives CASSLRLGNTIYF.

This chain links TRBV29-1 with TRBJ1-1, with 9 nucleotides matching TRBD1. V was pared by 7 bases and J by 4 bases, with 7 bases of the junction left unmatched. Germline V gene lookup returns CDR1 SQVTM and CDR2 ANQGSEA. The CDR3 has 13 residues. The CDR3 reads CSAAGTGSTEAFF. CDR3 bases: TGCAGCGCAGCCGGGACAGGGAGCACTGAAGCTTTCTTT.

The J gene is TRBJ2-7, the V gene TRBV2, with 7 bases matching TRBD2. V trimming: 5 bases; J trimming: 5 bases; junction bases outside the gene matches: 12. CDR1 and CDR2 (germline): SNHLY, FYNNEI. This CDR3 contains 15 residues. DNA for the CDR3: TGTGCCAGCAGTAGCGACGGGCTTGGGGGGGACGAGCAGTACTTC. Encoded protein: CASSSDGLGGDEQYF. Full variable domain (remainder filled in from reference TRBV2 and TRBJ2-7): EPEVTQTPSHQVTQMGQEVILRCVPISNHLYFYWYRQILGQKVEFLVSFYNNEISEKSEIFDDQFSVERPDGSNFTLKIRSTKLEDSAMYFCASSSDGLGGDEQYFGPGTRLTVT.

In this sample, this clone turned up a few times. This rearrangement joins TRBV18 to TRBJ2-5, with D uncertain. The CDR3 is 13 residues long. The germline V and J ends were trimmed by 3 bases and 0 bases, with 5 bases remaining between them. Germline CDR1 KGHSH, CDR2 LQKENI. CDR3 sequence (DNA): TGTGCCAGCTCACCGGGCCACCAAGAGACCCAGTACTTC. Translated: CASSPGHQETQYF.

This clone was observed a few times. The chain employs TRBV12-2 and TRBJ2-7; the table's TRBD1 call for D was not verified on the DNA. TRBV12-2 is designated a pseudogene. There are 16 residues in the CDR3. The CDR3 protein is CASRLAGVGDSYEQYF. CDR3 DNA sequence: TGTGCAAGTCGCTTAGCAGGGGTCGGAGACTCCTACGAGCAGTACTTC.

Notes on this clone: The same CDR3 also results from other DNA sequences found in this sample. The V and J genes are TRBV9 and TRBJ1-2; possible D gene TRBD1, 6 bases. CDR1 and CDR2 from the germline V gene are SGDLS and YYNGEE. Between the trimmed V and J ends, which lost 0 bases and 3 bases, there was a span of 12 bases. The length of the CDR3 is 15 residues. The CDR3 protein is CASSVGRQVDYGYTF. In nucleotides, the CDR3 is TGTGCCAGCAGCGTAGGAAGACAGGTCGACTATGGCTACACCTTC.

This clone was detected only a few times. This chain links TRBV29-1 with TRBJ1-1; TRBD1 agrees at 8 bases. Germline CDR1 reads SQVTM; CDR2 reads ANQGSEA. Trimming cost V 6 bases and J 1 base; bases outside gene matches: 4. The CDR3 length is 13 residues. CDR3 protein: CSVSTGANTEAFF. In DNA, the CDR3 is TGCAGCGTCTCGACAGGGGCGAACACTGAAGCTTTCTTT.

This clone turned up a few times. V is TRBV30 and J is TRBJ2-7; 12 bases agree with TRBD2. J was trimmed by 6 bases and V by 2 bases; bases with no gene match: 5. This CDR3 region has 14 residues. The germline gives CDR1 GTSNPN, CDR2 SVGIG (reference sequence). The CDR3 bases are TGTGCCTGGAGTACCGGGACTAGCGGGCGCGAGCAGTACTTC. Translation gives CAWSTGTSGREQYF.